This TCR beta chain was profiled in a study of blood T cell repertoires in COVID-19. Study in general: Italy, Spain and the United States were the sources of the convalescent and acute COVID-19 samples. In each case, the material was cDNA or gDNA derived from T cells, B-cell-depleted T cells, or PBMCs.

The V and J ends lost 5 bases and 4 bases respectively, with 15 bases between them. CDR3 size: 14 residues. Germline V gene sequence: CDR1 SGHAT, CDR2 FQNNGV. Here immunoSEQ multiplex PCR was the method, and the copy in TCRdb shows in-frame clones only, minus some. The table has under 350,000 clones, 80% to 90% seen once. Enrolled through a virtual design, the participants were between roughly 18 and 90 years of age and came from some 26 US areas. Participants' own reports of clinical history determined their cohort assignment. The sequence was obtained from a woman in her forties with acute COVID-19. Source material: PBMCs or T cells enriched from blood (not recorded which). The chain combines TRBV11-2 with TRBJ2-7; D is undetermined. In DNA, the CDR3 is TGTGCCAGCAGCACCCCACGCCTAGGTTACGAGCAGTACTTC. Its translation: CASSTPRLGYEQYF. Combining the CDR3 with reference TRBV11-2 and TRBJ2-7 gives the whole variable domain EAGVAQSPRYKIIEKRQSVAFWCNPISGHATLYWYQQILGQGPKLLIQFQNNGVVDDSQLPKDRFSAERLKGVDSTLKIQPAKLEDSAVYLCASSTPRLGYEQYFGPGTRLTVT.